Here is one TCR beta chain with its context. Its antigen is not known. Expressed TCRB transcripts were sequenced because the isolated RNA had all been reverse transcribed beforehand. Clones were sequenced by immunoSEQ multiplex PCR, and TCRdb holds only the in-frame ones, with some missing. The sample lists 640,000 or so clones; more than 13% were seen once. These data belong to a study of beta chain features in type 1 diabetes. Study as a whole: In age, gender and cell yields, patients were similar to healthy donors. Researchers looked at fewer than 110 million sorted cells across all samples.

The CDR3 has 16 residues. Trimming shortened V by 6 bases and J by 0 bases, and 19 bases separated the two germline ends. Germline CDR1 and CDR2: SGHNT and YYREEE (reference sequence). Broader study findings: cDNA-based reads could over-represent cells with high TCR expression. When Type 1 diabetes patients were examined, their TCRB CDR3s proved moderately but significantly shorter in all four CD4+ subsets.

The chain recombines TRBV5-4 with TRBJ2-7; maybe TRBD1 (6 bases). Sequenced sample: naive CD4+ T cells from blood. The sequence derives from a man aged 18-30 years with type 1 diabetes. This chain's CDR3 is CASTTGGEQSSYEQYF. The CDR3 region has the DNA TGTGCCAGCACCACTGGGGGCGAGCAAAGCTCCTACGAGCAGTACTTC.